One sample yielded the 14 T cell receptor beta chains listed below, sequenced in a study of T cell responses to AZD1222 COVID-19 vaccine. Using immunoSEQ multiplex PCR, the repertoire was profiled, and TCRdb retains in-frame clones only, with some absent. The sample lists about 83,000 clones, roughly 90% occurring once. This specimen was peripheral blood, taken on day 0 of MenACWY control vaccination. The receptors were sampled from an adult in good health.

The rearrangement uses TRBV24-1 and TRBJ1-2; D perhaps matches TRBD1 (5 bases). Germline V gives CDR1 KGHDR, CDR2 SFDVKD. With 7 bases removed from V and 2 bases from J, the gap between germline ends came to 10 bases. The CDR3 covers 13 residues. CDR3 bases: TGTGCCACCAGGAAAGGACAAAACTATGGCTACACCTTC. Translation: CATRKGQNYGYTF.

The CDR3 DNA reads TGTGCCAGCAGCTTAGGAACAGCCAACCCCACAGATACGCAGTATTTT. Amino acids: CASSLGTANPTDTQYF. The gene calls are TRBV7-8 and TRBJ2-3; unclear D gene. This CDR3 comprises 16 residues. With 1 base removed from V and 2 bases from J, the gap between germline ends came to 13 bases. In germline, CDR1 is SGHVS, CDR2 FQNEAQ.

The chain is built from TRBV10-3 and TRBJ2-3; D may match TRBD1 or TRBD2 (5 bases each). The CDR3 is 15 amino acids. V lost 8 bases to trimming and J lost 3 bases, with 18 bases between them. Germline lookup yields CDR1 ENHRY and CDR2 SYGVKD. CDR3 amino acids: CAIAGWAEGTDTQYF. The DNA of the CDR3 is TGTGCCATCGCAGGGTGGGCCGAGGGGACAGATACGCAGTATTTT.

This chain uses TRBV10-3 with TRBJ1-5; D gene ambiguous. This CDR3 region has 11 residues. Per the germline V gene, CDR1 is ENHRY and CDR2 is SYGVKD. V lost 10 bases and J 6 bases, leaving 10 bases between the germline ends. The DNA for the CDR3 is TGTGCCACTGGGTCGGGTCAGCCCCAGCATTTT. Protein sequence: CATGSGQPQHF.

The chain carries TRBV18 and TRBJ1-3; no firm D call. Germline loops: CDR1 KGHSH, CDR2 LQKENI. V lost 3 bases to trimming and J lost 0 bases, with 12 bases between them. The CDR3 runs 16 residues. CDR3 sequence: CASSPLPNRSGNTIYF. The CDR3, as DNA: TGTGCCAGCTCACCGCTCCCTAACCGCTCTGGAAACACCATATATTTT.

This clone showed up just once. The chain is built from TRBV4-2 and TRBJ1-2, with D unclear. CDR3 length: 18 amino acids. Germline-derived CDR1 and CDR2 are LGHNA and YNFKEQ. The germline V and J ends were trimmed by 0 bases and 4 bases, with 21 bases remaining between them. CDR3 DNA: TGTGCCAGCAGCCAAGATAATAGGCCGGCGGGGTCAATCTATGGCTACACCTTC. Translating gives CASSQDNRPAGSIYGYTF.

The CDR3 sequence: CAWRLGDTEAFF. The DNA for the CDR3 is TGTGCCTGGCGGCTCGGGGACACTGAAGCTTTCTTT. This sequence joins TRBV30 and TRBJ1-1; no clear D. Trimming pared 5 bases from V and 3 bases from J, leaving 10 bases between. Germline values: CDR1 GTSNPN, CDR2 SVGIG (reference sequence). The CDR3 contains 12 residues. Full variable domain (outside the CDR3, taken from reference TRBV30 and TRBJ1-1): SQTIHQWPATLVQPVGSPLSLECTVEGTSNPNLYWYRQAAGRGLQLLFYSVGIGQISSEVPQNLSASRPQDRQFILSSKKLLLSDSGFYLCAWRLGDTEAFFGQGTRLTVV.

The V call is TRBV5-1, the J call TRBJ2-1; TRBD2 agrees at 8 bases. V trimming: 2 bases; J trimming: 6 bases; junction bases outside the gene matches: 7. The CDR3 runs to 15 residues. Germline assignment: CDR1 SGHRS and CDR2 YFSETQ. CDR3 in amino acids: CASSLTAGGTNEQFF. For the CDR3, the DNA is TGCGCCAGCAGCTTAACGGCGGGAGGCACCAATGAGCAGTTCTTC.

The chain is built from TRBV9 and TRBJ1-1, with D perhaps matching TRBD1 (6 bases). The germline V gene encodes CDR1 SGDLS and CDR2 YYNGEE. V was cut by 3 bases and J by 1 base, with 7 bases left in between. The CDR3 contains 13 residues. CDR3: CASSEQGNTEAFF. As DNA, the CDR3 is TGTGCCAGCAGCGAACAGGGGAACACTGAAGCTTTCTTT.

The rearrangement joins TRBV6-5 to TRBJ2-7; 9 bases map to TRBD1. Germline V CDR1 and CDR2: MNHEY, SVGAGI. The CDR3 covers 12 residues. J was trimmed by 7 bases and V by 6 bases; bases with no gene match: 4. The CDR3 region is CASSGTGREQYF. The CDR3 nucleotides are TGTGCCAGCAGCGGGACAGGGAGGGAGCAGTACTTC.

CDR3 nucleotides: TGTGCCAGCTCGGGGCGATACAATGAGCAGTTCTTC. It specifies CASSGRYNEQFF. The chain combines TRBV7-9 with TRBJ2-1; possibly TRBD1 or TRBD2 for D (5 bases each). CDR1 and CDR2 from the germline V gene are SEHNR and FQNEAQ (reference sequence). Trimming removed 8 bases from V and 4 bases from J, with 9 bases in between. This CDR3 region has 12 residues.

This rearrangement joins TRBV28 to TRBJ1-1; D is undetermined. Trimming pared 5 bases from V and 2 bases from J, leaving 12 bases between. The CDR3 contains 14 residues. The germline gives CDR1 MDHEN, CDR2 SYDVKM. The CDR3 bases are TGTGCCAGCAGTCTATCCGGAACAAACACTGAAGCTTTCTTT. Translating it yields CASSLSGTNTEAFF.

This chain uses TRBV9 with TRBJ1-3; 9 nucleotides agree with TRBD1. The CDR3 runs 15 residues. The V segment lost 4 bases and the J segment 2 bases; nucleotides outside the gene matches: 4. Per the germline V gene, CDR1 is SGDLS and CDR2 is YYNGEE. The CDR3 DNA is TGTGCCAGCAGCCTCCACAGGGGGCCTGGAAACACCATATATTTT. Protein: CASSLHRGPGNTIYF.

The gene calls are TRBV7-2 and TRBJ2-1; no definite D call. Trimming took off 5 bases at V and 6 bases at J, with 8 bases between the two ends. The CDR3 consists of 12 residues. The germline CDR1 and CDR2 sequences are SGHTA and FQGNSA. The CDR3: CASSPTRNEQFF. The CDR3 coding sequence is TGTGCCAGCAGCCCAACACGCAATGAGCAGTTCTTC.